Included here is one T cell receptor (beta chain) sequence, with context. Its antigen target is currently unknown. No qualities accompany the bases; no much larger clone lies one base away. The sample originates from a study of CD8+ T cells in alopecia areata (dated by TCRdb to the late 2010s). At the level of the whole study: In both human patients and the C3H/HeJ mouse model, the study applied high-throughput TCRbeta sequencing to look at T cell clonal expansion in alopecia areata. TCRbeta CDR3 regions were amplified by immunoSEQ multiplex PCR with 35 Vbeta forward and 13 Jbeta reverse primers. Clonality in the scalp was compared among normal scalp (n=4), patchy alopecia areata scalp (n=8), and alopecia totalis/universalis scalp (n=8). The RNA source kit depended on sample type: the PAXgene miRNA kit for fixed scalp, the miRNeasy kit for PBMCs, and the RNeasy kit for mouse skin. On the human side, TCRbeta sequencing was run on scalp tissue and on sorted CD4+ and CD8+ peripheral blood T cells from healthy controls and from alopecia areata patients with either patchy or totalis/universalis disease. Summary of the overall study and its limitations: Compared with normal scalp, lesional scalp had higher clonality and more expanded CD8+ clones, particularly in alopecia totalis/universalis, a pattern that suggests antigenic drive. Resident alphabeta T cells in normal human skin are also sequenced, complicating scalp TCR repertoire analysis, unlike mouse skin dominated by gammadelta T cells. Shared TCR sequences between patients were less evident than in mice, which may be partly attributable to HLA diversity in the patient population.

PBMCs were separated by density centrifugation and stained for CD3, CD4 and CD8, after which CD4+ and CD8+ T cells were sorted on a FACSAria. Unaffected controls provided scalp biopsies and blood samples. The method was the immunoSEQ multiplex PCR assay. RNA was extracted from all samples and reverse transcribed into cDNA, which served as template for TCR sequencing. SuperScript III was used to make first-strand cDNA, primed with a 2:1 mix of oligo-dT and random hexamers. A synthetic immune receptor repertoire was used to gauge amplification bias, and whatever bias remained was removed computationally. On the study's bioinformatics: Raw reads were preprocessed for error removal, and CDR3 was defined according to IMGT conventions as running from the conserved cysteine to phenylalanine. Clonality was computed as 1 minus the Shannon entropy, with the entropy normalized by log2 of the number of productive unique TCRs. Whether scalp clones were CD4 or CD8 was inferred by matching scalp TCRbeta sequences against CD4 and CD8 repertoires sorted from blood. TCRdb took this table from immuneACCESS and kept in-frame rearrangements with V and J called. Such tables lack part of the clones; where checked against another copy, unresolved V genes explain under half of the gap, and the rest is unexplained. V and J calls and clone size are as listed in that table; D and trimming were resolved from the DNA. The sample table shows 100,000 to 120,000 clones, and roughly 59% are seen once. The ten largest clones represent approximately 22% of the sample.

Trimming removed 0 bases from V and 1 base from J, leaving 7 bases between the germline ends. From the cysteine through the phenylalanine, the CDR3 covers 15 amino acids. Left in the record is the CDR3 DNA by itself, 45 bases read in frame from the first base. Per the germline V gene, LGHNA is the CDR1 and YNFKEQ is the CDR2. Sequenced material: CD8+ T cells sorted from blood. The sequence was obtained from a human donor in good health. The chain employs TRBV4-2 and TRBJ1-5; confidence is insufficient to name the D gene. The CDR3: CASSQEMGSNQPQHF. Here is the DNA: TGTGCCAGCAGCCAAGAAATGGGGAGCAATCAGCCCCAGCATTTT.